Listed below are T cell receptor beta chains from one sample, sequenced in a study of OX40 agonist ivuxolimab in advanced cancers. The table came from immunoSEQ multiplex PCR; TCRdb's copy has only in-frame clones and leaves some out. The sample holds 40,000 to 55,000 clones, roughly four fifths seen once. This material consisted of CD4+ or CD8+ T cells sorted from blood, taken in a trial of the OX40 agonist ivuxolimab. Receptor source: an adult with an advanced solid tumor such as melanoma, head and neck, liver or kidney cancer. Each CDR3 is given with its conserved first and last residue. The order of the fields is V gene, clone size, D gene, J gene, CDR3 DNA, CDR3 protein. A D gene is named only where the DNA matches it firmly. Size is omitted from some rows. Given values are once, few, many or a class for expanded clones.

v_gene: TRBV6-5
abundance: NA
d_gene: NA
j_gene: TRBJ2-5
CDR3nt: TGTGCCAGCAGCCCCGACAGTTCCGCAGAGACCCAGTACTTC
CDR3aa: CASSPDSSAETQYF

v_gene: TRBV5-3
abundance: NA
d_gene: TRBD2
j_gene: TRBJ2-5
CDR3nt: TGTGCCAGAAGCTTGTTTATTAGGGCGGGGGAACCACGCGCGGGGGAGACCCAGTACTTC
CDR3aa: CARSLFIRAGEPRAGETQYF

v_gene: TRBV6-6
abundance: NA
d_gene: NA
j_gene: TRBJ2-3
CDR3nt: TGTGCCAGCAGTCCCCCCACAGATACGCAGTATTTT
CDR3aa: CASSPPTDTQYF

v_gene: TRBV9
abundance: NA
d_gene: TRBD1
j_gene: TRBJ1-6
CDR3nt: TGTGCCAGCAGCCCGCAGCAGGGGGGGATAGGAATAAGTTCACCCCTCCACTTT
CDR3aa: CASSPQQGGIGISSPLHF

v_gene: TRBV18
abundance: NA
d_gene: NA
j_gene: TRBJ1-1
CDR3nt: TGTGCCAGCTCCGTGGACCTGATCACTGAAGCTTTCTTT
CDR3aa: CASSVDLITEAFF

v_gene: TRBV18
abundance: once
d_gene: TRBD1
j_gene: TRBJ2-2
CDR3nt: TGTGCCAGCACTGACAGGGGTACGGCCGGGGAGCTGTTTTTT
CDR3aa: CASTDRGTAGELFF

v_gene: TRBV4-1
abundance: NA
d_gene: NA
j_gene: TRBJ1-5
CDR3nt: TGCGCCAGCAGCCAAGATAGGGGGTTAGGGCAGCCCCAGCATTTT
CDR3aa: CASSQDRGLGQPQHF

v_gene: TRBV27
abundance: NA
d_gene: NA
j_gene: TRBJ1-1
CDR3nt: TGTGCCAGCAGAGAGGCAGAGAACACTGAAGCTTTCTTT
CDR3aa: CASREAENTEAFF

v_gene: TRBV5-1
abundance: medium-sized
d_gene: NA
j_gene: TRBJ1-1
CDR3nt: TGCGCCAGCAGCTTGGACAGGGCGAGGGCGGAAGCTTTCTTT
CDR3aa: CASSLDRARAEAFF

v_gene: TRBV9
abundance: NA
d_gene: TRBD2
j_gene: TRBJ2-3
CDR3nt: TGTGCCAGCAGCGTAAGCGATCCTAGCGGGGGCTCAAATACGCAGTATTTT
CDR3aa: CASSVSDPSGGSNTQYF

v_gene: TRBV19
abundance: NA
d_gene: NA
j_gene: TRBJ2-1
CDR3nt: TGTGCCAGTGCTATTAGGTGGGTCGACTCCTACAATGAGCAGTTCTTC
CDR3aa: CASAIRWVDSYNEQFF

v_gene: TRBV6-1
abundance: NA
d_gene: NA
j_gene: TRBJ1-1
CDR3nt: TGTGCCAGCAGTGACCGAGGGGCGCTGGGCACTGAAGCTTTCTTT
CDR3aa: CASSDRGALGTEAFF